These T cell receptor beta chains were read from a single sample in a study of blood T cell repertoires in COVID-19. Profiled with immunoSEQ multiplex PCR; TCRdb holds only in-frame clones, not every one. The sample has a few hundred thousand clones, around 90% seen once. Input material: peripheral blood. The receptors were sampled from a man in his forties with acute or convalescent COVID-19. CDR3s include the opening cysteine and the closing phenylalanine or tryptophan. The D gene is left open where the match is weak. The size of a clone is reported for some rows only, either as once, few or many, or as a class for expanded clones.

-,TRBV14,-,TRBJ1-2,CASSQGPGTLRANYGYTF,TGTGCCAGCAGCCAAGGCCCGGGAACCCTAAGGGCTAACTATGGCTACACCTTC
few,TRBV6-1,-,TRBJ1-5,CASSETLAENQPQHF,TGTGCCAGCAGTGAAACATTGGCGGAGAATCAGCCCCAGCATTTT
-,TRBV29-1,TRBD2,TRBJ2-1,CSVGLAGVGEQFF,TGCAGCGTTGGGCTAGCGGGAGTTGGTGAGCAGTTCTTC
few,TRBV6-2/TRBV6-3,TRBD1,TRBJ1-5,CASSSRGTVSQPQHF,TGTGCCAGCAGTTCTCGAGGGACAGTCTCTCAGCCCCAGCATTTT
-,TRBV6-1,TRBD1,TRBJ1-1,CASSETPGQGNTEAFF,TGTGCCAGCAGTGAGACGCCGGGACAGGGGAACACTGAAGCTTTCTTT
-,TRBV4-1,-,TRBJ2-7,CASSQELSYEQYF,TGCGCCAGCAGCCAAGAACTTTCCTACGAGCAGTACTTC
-,TRBV28,-,TRBJ1-5,CASSLVQGEQPQHF,TGTGCCAGCAGTTTAGTACAGGGCGAACAGCCCCAGCATTTT
-,TRBV20-1,-,TRBJ2-7,CSASSSQGFDEQYF,TGCAGTGCTAGTAGTTCACAGGGATTCGACGAGCAGTACTTC
once,TRBV7-6,-,TRBJ2-2,CASSLAIGTGELFF,TGTGCCAGCAGCCTAGCCATCGGCACCGGGGAGCTGTTTTTT
-,TRBV19,TRBD1,TRBJ1-2,CASSRTGTGGYGYTF,TGTGCCAGTAGTCGGACCGGGACAGGGGGCTATGGCTACACCTTC
-,TRBV5-1,-,TRBJ2-7,CASSFGPAYEQYF,TGCGCCAGCAGCTTCGGTCCTGCCTACGAGCAGTACTTC
-,TRBV18,TRBD2,TRBJ2-2,CASSKTSGGYTGELFF,TGTGCCAGCTCAAAGACTAGCGGGGGATACACCGGGGAGCTGTTTTTT
-,TRBV7-9,-,TRBJ2-7,CASSKGPNQNSYEQYF,TGTGCCAGCAGCAAAGGGCCCAATCAGAACTCCTACGAGCAGTACTTC
-,TRBV19,-,TRBJ1-4,CASSLGEVAEKLFF,TGTGCCAGTAGTTTAGGGGAGGTCGCTGAAAAACTGTTTTTT